The 18 T cell receptor beta chains below all came from one sample that was sequenced in a study of T cell clonotyping in hematopoietic cell transplantation. TCRdb keeps only in-frame clones here, not all; method: immunoSEQ multiplex PCR. This repertoire shows 30,000 to 45,000 clones, around 90% found once; its top ten account for roughly 2%. Input material: peripheral blood mononuclear cells. These TCRs come from a woman aged 35 to 49 in good health. Some clones in this sample may be carry-over from other donors' samples.

The chain is built from TRBV11-3 and TRBJ2-5, with D perhaps matching TRBD1 or TRBD2 (7 bases each). Germline loops: CDR1 SGHNT, CDR2 YENEEA. The germline V and J ends were trimmed by 5 bases and 5 bases, with 18 bases remaining between them. This CDR3 is 15 amino acids long. The CDR3: CASSNRQGGRETQYF. CDR3 DNA: TGTGCCAGCAGCAACCGACAGGGAGGGAGGGAGACCCAGTACTTC.

V gene TRBV20-1 combines with J gene TRBJ2-7; 7 bases align to TRBD1. Germline assignment: CDR1 DFQATT and CDR2 SNEGSKA (reference sequence). The junction had 5 bases not matched to a gene; V was cut back by 6 bases and J by 6 bases. The CDR3 loop spans 11 amino acids. The CDR3 loop is CSAGDSSEQYF. The CDR3 bases are TGCAGTGCCGGGGACAGTTCCGAGCAGTACTTC.

The table lists this clone with a few counts. CDR3 protein: CASSAKAGEGGELFF. For the CDR3, the DNA is TGTGCCAGCAGCGCGAAAGCGGGAGAGGGCGGGGAGCTGTTTTTT. V gene TRBV6-1 combines with J gene TRBJ2-2; the match to TRBD2 covers 8 bases. Germline assignment: CDR1 MNHNS and CDR2 SASEGT. V dropped 6 bases and J dropped 7; count of bases not matched to a gene: 10. CDR3 length: 15 residues.

The chain employs TRBV11-2 and TRBJ2-7, with TRBD2 as a possible D gene (6 bases). V gave up 6 bases and J gave up 6 bases, with 24 bases separating them. In germline, CDR1 is SGHAT, CDR2 FQNNGV. The CDR3 extends over 16 amino acids. The CDR3 here is CASRGYGEDDFGEQYF. CDR3 bases: TGTGCCAGCAGAGGCTACGGGGAGGACGATTTCGGCGAGCAGTACTTC.

The chain uses TRBV7-8 and TRBJ2-2; D possibly corresponds to TRBD2 (6 bases). The V gene's germline CDR1 is SGHVS and CDR2 FQNEAQ. The CDR3 loop spans 18 amino acids. V was cut by 4 bases and J by 0 bases, with 18 bases left in between. The CDR3 region is CASSYRDWAGSNTGELFF. The CDR3 DNA is TGTGCCAGCAGCTACCGGGACTGGGCGGGGTCGAACACCGGGGAGCTGTTTTTT.

The V call is TRBV2, the J call TRBJ1-4; D call uncertain. The length of the CDR3 is 14 residues. CDR1 is SNHLY and CDR2 is FYNNEI in the germline V gene. Between the trimmed V and J ends, which lost 6 bases and 10 bases, there was a span of 18 bases. The CDR3 is CASREGTQSGKLFF. The CDR3 DNA follows: TGTGCCAGCAGGGAGGGAACACAATCGGGAAAACTGTTTTTT.

The genes are TRBV29-1 and TRBJ2-7; 8 nucleotides match TRBD2. With 4 bases clipped from V and 2 bases from J, the junction kept 7 bases outside the gene matches. Germline-derived CDR1 and CDR2 are SQVTM and ANQGSEA. The CDR3 totals 14 residues. The CDR3 spells CSVGHTSGAYEQYF. DNA of the CDR3: TGCAGCGTTGGTCACACTAGCGGAGCCTACGAGCAGTACTTC.

On this clone: At one end, the junction sequence differs from germline, possibly due to a read error. This sequence joins TRBV6-4 and TRBJ1-1, with 7 nucleotides matching TRBD1. The germline gives CDR1 MRHNA, CDR2 SNTAGT. This CDR3 spans 14 amino acids. CDR3 sequence reads: CASRETRGDTEAFF. CDR3 bases: TGTGCCAGCCGTGAAACCAGGGGGGACACTGAAGCTTTCTTT.

This clone showed up just once. V is TRBV6-5 and J is TRBJ1-5; 11 bases line up with TRBD1. Germline V gene sequence: CDR1 MNHEY, CDR2 SVGAGI. This CDR3 has 16 residues. The ends lost 4 bases at V and 4 bases at J; junction bases unmatched: 6. The CDR3 here is CASSSGTGGENQPQHF. The DNA of the CDR3 is TGTGCCAGCAGTTCCGGGACAGGGGGAGAAAATCAGCCCCAGCATTTT.

The chain is built from TRBV28 and TRBJ2-7; D possibly corresponds to TRBD1 (5 bases). The CDR3 has 15 amino acids. V was trimmed by 1 base and J by 0 bases, leaving 10 bases between them. Germline V gene lookup returns CDR1 MDHEN and CDR2 SYDVKM. The CDR3 DNA reads TGTGCCAGCAGTTTATACAGGTTGAGCTCCTACGAGCAGTACTTC. As protein: CASSLYRLSSYEQYF.

The chain couples TRBV27 to TRBJ1-5; 8 positions match TRBD1. J was trimmed by 4 bases and V by 4 bases; bases with no gene match: 6. This CDR3 has 15 amino acids. Germline assignment: CDR1 MNHEY and CDR2 SMNVEV (reference sequence). Here the CDR3 reads CASSSGTGLNQPQHF. CDR3 DNA: TGTGCCAGCAGTTCCGGGACAGGCTTGAATCAGCCCCAGCATTTT.

This sequence joins TRBV19 and TRBJ1-1, with TRBD1 matching 8 bases. From germline, CDR1 is LNHDA and CDR2 SQIVND (reference sequence). This CDR3 comprises 14 residues. Trimming took 4 bases from V and 3 from J; bases not matched to a gene: 4. The CDR3 here is CASSRQGTYTEAFF. The CDR3 DNA is TGTGCCAGTAGTAGACAGGGGACATACACTGAAGCTTTCTTT.

V is TRBV29-1 and J is TRBJ1-1; D perhaps matches TRBD1 (5 bases). The CDR3 loop spans 12 amino acids. V was clipped by 6 bases and J by 4 bases, with 12 bases between them. The germline V gene has CDR1 SQVTM and CDR2 ANQGSEA. CDR3 bases: TGCAGCGTCGCGGCCCAGGGCACTGAAGCTTTCTTT. The encoded protein is CSVAAQGTEAFF.

The gene calls are TRBV11-2 and TRBJ2-5, with unresolved D. The V and J ends lost 5 bases and 2 bases respectively, with 12 bases between them. CDR1 SGHAT and CDR2 FQNNGV come from the germline V gene. The CDR3 covers 14 residues. The CDR3 loop is CASSIRRLQETQYF. The CDR3 nucleotides read TGTGCCAGCAGCATCCGACGGCTACAAGAGACCCAGTACTTC.

Here the CDR3 reads CASSPPRERGTYEQYF. CDR3 sequence (DNA): TGTGCCAGCAGTCCCCCCAGGGAGCGGGGCACCTACGAGCAGTACTTC. V usage is TRBV28 and J usage is TRBJ2-7, with 7 positions matching TRBD2. With V trimmed by 5 bases and J by 2 bases, 12 bases remained unmatched. Per the germline V gene, CDR1 is MDHEN and CDR2 is SYDVKM. The CDR3 has 16 residues. Full variable domain (missing parts from reference TRBV28 and TRBJ2-7): DVKVTQSSRYLVKRTGEKVFLECVQDMDHENMFWYRQDPGLGLRLIYFSYDVKMKEKGDIPEGYSVSREKKERFSLILESASTNQTSMYLCASSPPRERGTYEQYFGPGTRLTVT.

J is TRBJ1-1 and V is TRBV6-4; D not certain. Germline V CDR1 and CDR2: MRHNA, SNTAGT. With 2 bases removed from V and 2 bases from J, the gap between germline ends came to 6 bases. The length of the CDR3 is 13 residues. In nucleotides, the CDR3 is TGTGCCAGCAGTGACAGACAAAACACTGAAGCTTTCTTT. Amino acids: CASSDRQNTEAFF.

The chain employs TRBV7-2 and TRBJ2-2; possibly TRBD1 or TRBD2 for D (6 bases each). Germline loops: CDR1 SGHTA, CDR2 FQGNSA. The CDR3 runs 13 residues. V gave up 8 bases and J gave up 7 bases, with 14 bases separating them. The CDR3, as DNA: TGTGCCAGCCAGCTACAGGGAGGCGGGGAGCTGTTTTTT. Translated: CASQLQGGGELFF.

The J gene is TRBJ1-5, the V gene TRBV5-8; D uncertain. The CDR3 consists of 15 residues. Germline lookup yields CDR1 SGHTS and CDR2 YDEGEE. V lost 4 bases to trimming and J lost 2 bases, with 13 bases between them. This CDR3 reads CASSVGADGNQPQHF. The CDR3 nucleotides read TGTGCCAGCAGCGTCGGTGCGGACGGCAATCAGCCCCAGCATTTT.